This T cell receptor (beta chain) emerged from a study of CD4 T cells in relation to SARS-CoV-2 and coronaviruses. On the study more broadly: Shared crossreactive spike epitopes were mapped to their HLA restriction.

The table came from immunoSEQ multiplex PCR; TCRdb's copy has only in-frame clones and leaves some out. The top ten hold roughly 3.2% of the sample, which has about 34,000 clones, about 76% seen once. With regard to this clone: Its antigen remains unknown.

Naive or memory CD4+ cells were cultured 1:1 with T cell-depleted PBMCs plus CEF. CDR3 length equals 17 residues. V was clipped by 4 bases and J by 4 bases; unmatched bases: 13. Germline V gene lookup returns CDR1 KGHSH and CDR2 LQKENI. The chain employs TRBV18 and TRBJ1-2; 9 bases are shared with TRBD1. The source of this sequence is an adult with COVID-19. Sequenced sample: memory CD4+ T cells from PBMCs, cultured in vitro. The CDR3 coding sequence is TGTGCCAGCTCACGGATTATGGGACAGGGTCTGACCTATGGCTACACCTTC. Protein: CASSRIMGQGLTYGYTF.